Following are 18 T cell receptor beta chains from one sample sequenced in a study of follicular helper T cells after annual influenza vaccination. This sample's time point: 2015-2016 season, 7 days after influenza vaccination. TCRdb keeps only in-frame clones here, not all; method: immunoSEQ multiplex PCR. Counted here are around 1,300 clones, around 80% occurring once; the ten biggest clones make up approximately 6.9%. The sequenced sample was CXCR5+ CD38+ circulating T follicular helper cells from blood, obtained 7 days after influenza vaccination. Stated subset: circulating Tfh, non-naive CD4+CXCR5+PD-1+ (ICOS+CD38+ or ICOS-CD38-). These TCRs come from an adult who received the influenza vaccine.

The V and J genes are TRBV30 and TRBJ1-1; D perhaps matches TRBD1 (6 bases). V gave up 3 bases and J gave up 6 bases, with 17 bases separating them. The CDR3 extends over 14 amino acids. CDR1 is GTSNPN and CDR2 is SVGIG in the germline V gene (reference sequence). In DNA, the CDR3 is TGTGCCTGGAGGGGGATAACAGGGCAGGCTGAAGCTTTCTTT. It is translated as CAWRGITGQAEAFF.

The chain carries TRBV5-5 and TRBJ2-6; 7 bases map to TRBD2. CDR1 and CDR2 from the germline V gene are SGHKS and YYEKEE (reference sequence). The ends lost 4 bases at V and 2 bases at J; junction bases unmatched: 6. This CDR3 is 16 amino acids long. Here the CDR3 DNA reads TGTGCCAGCAGCGCGGGACTAACAACTGGGGCCAACGTCCTGACTTTC. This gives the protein CASSAGLTTGANVLTF.

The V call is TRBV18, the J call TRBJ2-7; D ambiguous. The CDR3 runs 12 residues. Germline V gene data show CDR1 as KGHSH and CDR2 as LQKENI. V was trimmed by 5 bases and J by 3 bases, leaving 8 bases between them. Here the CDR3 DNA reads TGTGCCAGCTCAGAATTATTCTACGAGCAGTACTTC. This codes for CASSELFYEQYF.

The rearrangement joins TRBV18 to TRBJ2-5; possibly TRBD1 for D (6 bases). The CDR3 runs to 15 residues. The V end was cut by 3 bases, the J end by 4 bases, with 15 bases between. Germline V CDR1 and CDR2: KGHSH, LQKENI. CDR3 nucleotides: TGTGCCAGCTCACCGGATATACAGGGTGGAGAGACCCAGTACTTC. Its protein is CASSPDIQGGETQYF.

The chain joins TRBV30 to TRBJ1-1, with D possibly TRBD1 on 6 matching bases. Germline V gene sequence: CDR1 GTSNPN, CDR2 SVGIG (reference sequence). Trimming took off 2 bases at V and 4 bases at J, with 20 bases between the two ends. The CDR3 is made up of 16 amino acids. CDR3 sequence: CAWSQRSGGLRTEAFF. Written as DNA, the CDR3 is TGTGCCTGGAGTCAAAGATCCGGGGGGCTTCGCACTGAAGCTTTCTTT. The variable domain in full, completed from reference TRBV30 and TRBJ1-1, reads SQTIHQWPATLVQPVGSPLSLECTVEGTSNPNLYWYRQAAGRGLQLLFYSVGIGQISSEVPQNLSASRPQDRQFILSSKKLLLSDSGFYLCAWSQRSGGLRTEAFFGQGTRLTVV.

The CDR3 spells CASSRWAGSLDTQYF. The CDR3 nucleotides are TGTGCCAGCAGCAGGTGGGCGGGGTCGTTAGATACGCAGTATTTT. The chain joins TRBV14 to TRBJ2-3; TRBD2 is a possible D gene (6 bases). This CDR3 region has 15 residues. The V gene's germline CDR1 is SGHDN and CDR2 FVKESK. V lost 5 bases and J lost 5, with 17 bases in between.

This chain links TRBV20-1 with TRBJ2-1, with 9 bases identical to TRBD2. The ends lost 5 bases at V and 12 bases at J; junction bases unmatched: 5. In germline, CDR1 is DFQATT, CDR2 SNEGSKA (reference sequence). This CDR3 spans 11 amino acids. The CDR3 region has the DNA TGCAGTGCTCCGCGGGGGGGGAGGCAGTTCTTC. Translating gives CSAPRGGRQFF.

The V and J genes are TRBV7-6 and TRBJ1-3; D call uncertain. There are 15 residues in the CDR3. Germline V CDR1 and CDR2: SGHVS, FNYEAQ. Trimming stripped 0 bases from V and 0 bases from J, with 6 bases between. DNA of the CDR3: TGTGCCAGCAGCTTAGCGCGGGGCTCTGGAAACACCATATATTTT. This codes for CASSLARGSGNTIYF.

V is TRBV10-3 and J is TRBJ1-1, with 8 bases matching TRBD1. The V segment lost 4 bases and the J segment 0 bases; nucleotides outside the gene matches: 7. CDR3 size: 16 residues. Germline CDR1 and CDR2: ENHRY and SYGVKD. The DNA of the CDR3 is TGTGCCATCAGTGGAGACAGGGGTCTTATGAACACTGAAGCTTTCTTT. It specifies CAISGDRGLMNTEAFF.

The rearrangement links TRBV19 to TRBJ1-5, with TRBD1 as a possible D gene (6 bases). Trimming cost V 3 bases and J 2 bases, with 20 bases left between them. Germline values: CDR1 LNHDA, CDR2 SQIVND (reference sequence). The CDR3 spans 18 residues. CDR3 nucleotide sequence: TGTGCCAGTAGTATGAAACGACAGGATCGGAGGGGCAATCAGCCCCAGCATTTT. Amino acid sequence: CASSMKRQDRRGNQPQHF.

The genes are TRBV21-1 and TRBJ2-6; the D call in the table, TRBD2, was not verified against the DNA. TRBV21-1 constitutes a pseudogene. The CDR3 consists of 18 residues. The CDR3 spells CASSIMLATTSRANVLTF. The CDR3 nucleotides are TGTGCCAGCAGTATCATGTTAGCTACAACAAGTCGGGCCAACGTCCTGACTTTC.

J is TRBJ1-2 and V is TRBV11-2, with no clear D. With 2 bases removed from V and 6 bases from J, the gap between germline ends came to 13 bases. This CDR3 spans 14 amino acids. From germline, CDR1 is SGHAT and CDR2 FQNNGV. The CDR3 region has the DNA TGTGCCAGCAGCTTAATCCTCGGTGGTGATGGCTACACCTTC. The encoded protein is CASSLILGGDGYTF.

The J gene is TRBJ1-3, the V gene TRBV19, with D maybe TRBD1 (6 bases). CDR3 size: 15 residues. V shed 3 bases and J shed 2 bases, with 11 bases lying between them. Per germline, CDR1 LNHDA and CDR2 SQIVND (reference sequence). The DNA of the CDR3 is TGTGCCAGTAGTATCCTAGACAGGCCTGGAAACACCATATATTTT. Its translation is CASSILDRPGNTIYF.

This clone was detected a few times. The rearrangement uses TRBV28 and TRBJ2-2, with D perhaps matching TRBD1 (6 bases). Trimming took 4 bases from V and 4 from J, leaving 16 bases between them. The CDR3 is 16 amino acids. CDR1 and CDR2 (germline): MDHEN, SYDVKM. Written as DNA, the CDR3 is TGTGCCAGCAGTTCCCCCGGCAGGGGTAGCACCGGGGAGCTGTTTTTT. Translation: CASSSPGRGSTGELFF.

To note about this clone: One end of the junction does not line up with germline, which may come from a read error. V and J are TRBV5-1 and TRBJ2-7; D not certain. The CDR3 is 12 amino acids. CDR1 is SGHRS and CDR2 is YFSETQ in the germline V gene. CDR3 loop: CASSLASDEQYF. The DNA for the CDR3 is TGCGCCAGCAGCTTGGCCTCCGACGAGCAGTACTTC.

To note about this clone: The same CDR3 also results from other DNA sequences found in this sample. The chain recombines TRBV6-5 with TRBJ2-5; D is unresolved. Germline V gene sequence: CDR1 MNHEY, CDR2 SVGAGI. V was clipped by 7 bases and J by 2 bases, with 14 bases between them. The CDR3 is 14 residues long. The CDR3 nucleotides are TGTGCCAGCAAGGAAAGTTGGGCACAAGAGACCCAGTACTTC. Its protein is CASKESWAQETQYF.

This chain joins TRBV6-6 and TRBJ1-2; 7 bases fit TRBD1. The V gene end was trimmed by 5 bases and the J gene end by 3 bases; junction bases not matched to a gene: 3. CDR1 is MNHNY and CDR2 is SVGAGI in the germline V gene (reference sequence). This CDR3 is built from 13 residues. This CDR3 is CASSPTGDYGYTF. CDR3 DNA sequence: TGTGCCAGCAGTCCCACAGGGGACTATGGCTACACCTTC.

CDR3 residues: CASSRGHTPGSNQPQHF. The CDR3 DNA is TGTGCCAGCTCACGTGGACACACTCCCGGTAGCAATCAGCCCCAGCATTTT. This chain joins TRBV18 and TRBJ1-5; D possibly corresponds to TRBD1 (5 bases). CDR1 KGHSH and CDR2 LQKENI come from the germline V gene. The CDR3 is made up of 17 amino acids. The V end lost 4 bases, the J end lost 0 bases, and 16 bases lay between the germline ends. Drawing the rest from reference TRBV18 and TRBJ1-5, the complete variable domain is NAGVMQNPRHLVRRRGQEARLRCSPMKGHSHVYWYRQLPEEGLKFMVYLQKENIIDESGMPKERFSAEFPKEGPSILRIQQVVRGDSAAYFCASSRGHTPGSNQPQHFGDGTRLSIL.